These 10 T cell receptor beta chains share one sample of origin, sequenced in a study of T cell repertoires in cytomegalovirus infection. Their antigen targets remain unknown. Each CDR3 protein gets one entry after TCRdb re-called the reads with MiXCR. The sample holds 750,000 to 950,000 distinct CDR3 sequences, almost 30% seen once. Sample: cultured CD8+ T cells from PBMCs, taken from culture after CMV antigen stimulation. These receptors were taken from a human donor in good health (CMV status not recorded). Some clones in this sample may be carry-over from other donors' samples.

In its sample, this clonotype was seen many times. This rearrangement joins TRBV12-3 or TRBV12-4 to TRBJ1-4, with TRBD1 as a possible D gene (6 bases). Trimming took 3 bases from V and 8 from J, leaving 16 bases between them. The CDR3 is made up of 15 amino acids. The CDR3 DNA is TGTGCCAGCAGTTTTGTTTTGTCCCAGGGGGAAAAACTGTTTTTT. Translated: CASSFVLSQGEKLFF.

This clonotype occurred many times. This chain joins TRBV6-1 and TRBJ2-3; 12 bases are a match to TRBD2. Losses at the gene ends were 1 base for V and 3 bases for J; bases not matched to a gene: 14. Germline V gives CDR1 MNHNS, CDR2 SASEGT. The CDR3 spans 20 residues. The CDR3 bases are TGTGCCAGCAGTGAAGTATCCGCTAGCGGGGGGGCAGGTAGTACAGATACGCAGTATTTT. Its translation: CASSEVSASGGAGSTDTQYF.

This clonotype was detected only a few times. The CDR3 DNA reads TGTGCCAGCACTCCCTTGGACAGGGTCGAGACCCAGTACTTC. Encoded protein: CASTPLDRVETQYF. The chain carries TRBV6-6 and TRBJ2-5; 8 bases are shared with TRBD1. CDR3 size: 14 residues. With 7 bases clipped from V and 5 bases from J, the junction kept 9 bases outside the gene matches. The germline CDR1 and CDR2 sequences are MNHNY and SVGAGI (reference sequence).

This chain connects TRBV4-1 to TRBJ2-1; 8 bases agree with TRBD2. This CDR3 region has 16 residues. The trim removed 0 bases at V and 7 bases at J, leaving 8 bases unmatched. From germline, CDR1 is MGHRA and CDR2 YSYEKL. The CDR3 here is CASSQEAGLGWNEQFF. As DNA, the CDR3 is TGCGCCAGCAGCCAAGAGGCGGGACTAGGGTGGAATGAGCAGTTCTTC.

This sequence joins TRBV27 and TRBJ2-3; D not certain. Germline V lookup: CDR1 MNHEY, CDR2 SMNVEV (reference sequence). The CDR3 loop spans 15 amino acids. The V end was cut by 2 bases, the J end by 3 bases, with 12 bases between. The CDR3 here is CASSLGSLWTDTQYF. The CDR3 nucleotides are TGTGCCAGCAGTTTAGGGTCCCTCTGGACAGATACGCAGTATTTT.

The table lists this clonotype with a few counts. J is TRBJ2-7 and V is TRBV6-2 or TRBV6-3, with 7 bases lining up with TRBD1. This CDR3 is 13 amino acids long. From germline, CDR1 is MNHEY and CDR2 SVGEGT. Trimming took 5 bases from V and 9 from J; bases not matched to a gene: 10. CDR3 in DNA: TGTGCCAGCAGTACAGGGACAGCCTTTGGGCAGTACGTC. This codes for CASSTGTAFGQYV.

The rearrangement uses TRBV19 and TRBJ2-2, with D hard to call. This CDR3 spans 16 amino acids. V was trimmed by 2 bases and J by 4 bases, leaving 14 bases between them. CDR1 and CDR2 from the germline V gene are LNHDA and SQIVND (reference sequence). Here the CDR3 reads CASSILGVHSTGELFF. DNA of the CDR3: TGTGCCAGTAGTATATTGGGTGTCCATAGCACCGGGGAGCTGTTTTTT.

This clonotype has a count of ten or more. The V call is TRBV6-2 or TRBV6-3, the J call TRBJ2-5; the D gene is possibly TRBD2 (6 bases). The CDR3 covers 14 residues. In germline, CDR1 is MNHEY, CDR2 SVGEGT. The V end lost 5 bases, the J end lost 3 bases, and 13 bases lay between the germline ends. The CDR3, as DNA: TGTGCCAGCAGTCTGCCGGGACTGGAAGAGACCCAGTACTTC. This codes for CASSLPGLEETQYF.

This chain connects TRBV27 to TRBJ2-2; tentative D call: TRBD1 (5 bases). Germline loops: CDR1 MNHEY, CDR2 SMNVEV (reference sequence). CDR3 length: 14 residues. V lost 2 bases and J 3 bases, leaving 7 bases between the germline ends. CDR3 sequence (DNA): TGTGCCAGCAGTTTAAGGGGCGACACCGGGGAGCTGTTTTTT. It codes for CASSLRGDTGELFF.

A note on this clonotype: At one boundary the junction diverges from the germline segment, which might be a read error. The chain employs TRBV6-2 or TRBV6-3 and TRBJ2-5; D not certain. The CDR3 is 12 amino acids. Per the germline V gene, CDR1 is MNHEY and CDR2 is SVGEGT. CDR3 amino acids: CASSYRQESQYF. As DNA, the CDR3 is TGTGCCAGCAGTTACAGACAAGAGTCCCAGTACTTC.